Each of the 23 T cell receptor beta chains below was sequenced from the same sample in a study of T-cell reconstitution after alpha-beta-depleted transplantation in children. This sample's TCRbeta library carried unique molecular identifier barcodes. TCRdb ran MiXCR on the PCR reads and lists one entry per CDR3 protein. The sample has 190,000 or so distinct CDR3 sequences; around 7% are singletons. This sample comprised PBMCs from the stem cell graft donor, obtained from the stem cell graft. These TCRs come from a human donor who donated a stem cell graft to a child with Wiskott-Aldrich syndrome.

This clonotype was seen ten or more times. The chain employs TRBV12-3 or TRBV12-4 and TRBJ2-2; no clear D. Trimming took 5 bases from V and 7 from J, leaving 8 bases between them. The CDR3 extends over 12 amino acids. CDR3 sequence reads: CASSLTYGELFF. The CDR3 DNA follows: TGTGCCAGCAGTCTGACCTACGGGGAGCTGTTTTTT.

This clonotype showed up many times. This sequence joins TRBV20-1 and TRBJ2-7; 10 bases line up with TRBD2. The trim removed 7 bases at V and 7 bases at J, leaving 16 bases unmatched. Per germline, CDR1 DFQATT and CDR2 SNEGSKA (reference sequence). CDR3 size: 15 residues. The CDR3 DNA reads as TGCAGTGTCAGACGTGGGAGCGGGGGGGCTTGGGAGCAGTACTTC. It specifies CSVRRGSGGAWEQYF.

In this sample, this clonotype turned up many times. The rearrangement joins TRBV10-3 to TRBJ1-6; D remains unclear. The CDR3 consists of 13 residues. The V and J ends lost 4 bases and 7 bases respectively, with 8 bases between them. Germline CDR1 reads ENHRY; CDR2 reads SYGVKD. The CDR3 DNA follows: TGTGCCATCAGTGGGGCAGAGAATTCACCCCTCCACTTT. Translated: CAISGAENSPLHF.

This clonotype was observed at least ten times. This rearrangement joins TRBV12-3 or TRBV12-4 to TRBJ2-7, with 10 bases lining up with TRBD2. The V segment lost 3 bases and the J segment 3 bases; nucleotides outside the gene matches: 5. The CDR3 is 15 amino acids. DNA of the CDR3: TGTGCCAGCAGTTTCGGACTAGCGGACAGCTACGAGCAGTACTTC. The encoded protein is CASSFGLADSYEQYF.

This clonotype came up many times. The V gene is TRBV10-3, the J gene TRBJ1-2; no firm D call. V was cut by 0 bases and J by 2 bases, with 4 bases left in between. The germline V gene encodes CDR1 ENHRY and CDR2 SYGVKD. This CDR3 region has 13 residues. This CDR3 reads CAISESGNYGYTF. The CDR3 nucleotides read TGTGCCATCAGTGAGTCAGGGAACTATGGCTACACCTTC.

This clonotype came up many times. The chain uses TRBV7-2 and TRBJ2-3, with 7 nucleotides matching TRBD2. With V trimmed by 3 bases and J by 5 bases, 2 bases remained unmatched. This CDR3 has 13 residues. The germline CDR1 and CDR2 sequences are SGHTA and FQGNSA. The CDR3 DNA reads TGTGCCAGCAGCTTGAGGGAGGGAGATACGCAGTATTTT. Residues: CASSLREGDTQYF.

This clonotype was counted ten times or more. The chain couples TRBV12-3 or TRBV12-4 to TRBJ2-3; maybe TRBD1 (5 bases). Trimming took off 2 bases at V and 2 bases at J, with 11 bases between the two ends. This CDR3 is built from 15 residues. The CDR3 sequence is CASSLSGIPTDTQYF. As DNA, the CDR3 is TGTGCCAGCAGTTTATCAGGGATTCCCACAGATACGCAGTATTTT.

This clonotype was seen repeatedly, ten times or more. The rearrangement uses TRBV24-1 and TRBJ2-3, with 8 nucleotides matching TRBD2. The CDR3 covers 18 residues. Germline assignment: CDR1 KGHDR and CDR2 SFDVKD. Trimming took 0 bases from V and 0 from J; bases not matched to a gene: 7. CDR3 loop: CATSDLPGGRSSTDTQYF. CDR3 coding DNA: TGTGCCACCAGTGATTTGCCGGGGGGGCGTTCTAGCACAGATACGCAGTATTTT.

This clonotype showed up many times. This chain connects TRBV7-6 to TRBJ2-1, with TRBD2 matching over 9 bases. Germline CDR1 is SGHVS and CDR2 is FNYEAQ. The ends lost 2 bases at V and 8 bases at J; junction bases unmatched: 13. This CDR3 has 17 residues. CDR3 coding DNA: TGTGCCAGCAGCTTATGGACTAGCGAGGGAAACGGGTATGAGCAGTTCTTC. The encoded protein is CASSLWTSEGNGYEQFF.

This chain uses TRBV3-1 with TRBJ2-5, with 9 bases fitting TRBD2. In germline, CDR1 is LGHDT, CDR2 YNNKEL (reference sequence). This CDR3 spans 14 amino acids. V lost 0 bases, J lost 5 bases, and 1 base stayed unmatched. The CDR3 DNA reads TGTGCCAGCAGCCAAGACAGCGGGGGGGAGACCCAGTACTTC. This codes for CASSQDSGGETQYF.

The chain joins TRBV28 to TRBJ2-2; tentatively, D is TRBD2 (6 bases). The CDR3 has 14 residues. Germline V lookup: CDR1 MDHEN, CDR2 SYDVKM. The V and J ends lost 7 bases and 4 bases respectively, with 13 bases between them. CDR3 region: CASTRLVPTGELFF. In DNA form, the CDR3 reads TGTGCCAGCACCAGACTAGTTCCCACCGGGGAGCTGTTTTTT.

The chain uses TRBV12-5 and TRBJ1-1; maybe TRBD1 (5 bases). The CDR3 sequence is 12 residues long. The V gene lost 6 bases and the J gene lost 4 bases, with 9 bases spanning the gap. CDR1 LGHNT and CDR2 FRNRAP come from the germline V gene. CDR3 sequence: CASGQGGTEAFF. The CDR3 DNA follows: TGTGCTAGTGGGCAGGGAGGCACTGAAGCTTTCTTT.

This clonotype was found many times. This chain links TRBV28 with TRBJ2-4; weak D call: TRBD1 (5 bases). V gave up 7 bases and J gave up 8 bases, with 15 bases separating them. In germline, CDR1 is MDHEN, CDR2 SYDVKM. The CDR3 has 13 amino acids. CDR3 DNA sequence: TGTGCCAGCACCGACCAACAGGAGCACATTCAGTACTTC. Its translation: CASTDQQEHIQYF. The full variable domain, rest sourced from reference TRBV28 and TRBJ2-4, is DVKVTQSSRYLVKRTGEKVFLECVQDMDHENMFWYRQDPGLGLRLIYFSYDVKMKEKGDIPEGYSVSREKKERFSLILESASTNQTSMYLCASTDQQEHIQYFGAGTRLSVL.

The chain joins TRBV29-1 to TRBJ2-7, with D perhaps TRBD2 (6 bases). CDR3 length: 14 amino acids. Germline CDR1 and CDR2: SQVTM and ANQGSEA. Trimming removed 6 bases at V and 7 bases at J, with 22 bases between. The CDR3 region has the DNA TGCAGCGTCGTGGGGGGTGCAGGGCGAGGGGAGCAGTACTTC. This gives the protein CSVVGGAGRGEQYF.

V gene TRBV7-2 combines with J gene TRBJ2-2, with D perhaps given as TRBD1 or TRBD2 (5 bases each). The CDR3 is 15 residues long. With 4 bases removed from V and 0 bases from J, the gap between germline ends came to 9 bases. The germline gives CDR1 SGHTA, CDR2 FQGNSA. DNA of the CDR3: TGTGCCAGCAGCTCCGGGACCCCGAACACCGGGGAGCTGTTTTTT. The encoded protein is CASSSGTPNTGELFF.

This clonotype was counted at least ten times. This sequence joins TRBV10-3 and TRBJ1-6, with D hard to call. This CDR3 is built from 13 residues. Germline V CDR1 and CDR2: ENHRY, SYGVKD. Between the trimmed V and J ends, which lost 6 bases and 5 bases, there was a span of 8 bases. The CDR3 DNA follows: TGTGCCATCAGCGGGGTCGATAATTCACCCCTCCACTTT. This encodes CAISGVDNSPLHF.

The table lists this clonotype with many counts. The genes are TRBV6-5 and TRBJ1-1; D ambiguous. The CDR3 covers 15 residues. CDR1 is MNHEY and CDR2 is SVGAGI in the germline V gene. Trimming pared 2 bases from V and 0 bases from J, leaving 10 bases between. As DNA, the CDR3 is TGTGCCAGCAGTTACACTCCCCTTTTGAACACTGAAGCTTTCTTT. Translating it yields CASSYTPLLNTEAFF.

This clonotype was observed at least ten times. This sequence joins TRBV29-1 and TRBJ1-2, with a tentative D call TRBD1 (6 bases). Trimming took off 6 bases at V and 6 bases at J, with 14 bases between the two ends. The CDR3 has 12 amino acids. The V gene's germline CDR1 is SQVTM and CDR2 ANQGSEA. DNA for the CDR3: TGCAGCGTGCCTAGGGGGGGCAATGGCTACACCTTC. Its translation: CSVPRGGNGYTF. The whole variable domain, filled in from reference TRBV29-1 and TRBJ1-2, reads SAVISQKPSRDICQRGTSLTIQCQVDSQVTMMFWYRQQPGQSLTLIATANQGSEATYESGFVIDKFPISRPNLTFSTLTVSNMSPEDSSIYLCSVPRGGNGYTFGSGTRLTVV.

This clonotype was detected a few times. In DNA, the CDR3 is TGTGCCAGCTCACCCCGAGTGGGGGGAGATGGCTACACCTTC. Its protein product is CASSPRVGGDGYTF. This chain joins TRBV18 and TRBJ1-2; D is perhaps TRBD1 (5 bases). The V end lost 3 bases, the J end lost 6 bases, and 14 bases lay between the germline ends. The CDR3 sequence is 14 residues long. Per germline, CDR1 KGHSH and CDR2 LQKENI. Looking up the rest from reference TRBV18 and TRBJ1-2 gives the full variable domain: NAGVMQNPRHLVRRRGQEARLRCSPMKGHSHVYWYRQLPEEGLKFMVYLQKENIIDESGMPKERFSAEFPKEGPSILRIQQVVRGDSAAYFCASSPRVGGDGYTFGSGTRLTVV.

This clonotype was found many times. The chain links TRBV20-1 to TRBJ1-2, with D possibly matching TRBD1 (6 bases). Trimming removed 3 bases from V and 8 bases from J, with 10 bases in between. This CDR3 has 11 residues. Germline V gene sequence: CDR1 DFQATT, CDR2 SNEGSKA (reference sequence). The CDR3 protein is CSASLQGGYTF. The CDR3 nucleotides are TGCAGTGCTAGTTTACAGGGAGGCTACACCTTC.

This chain joins TRBV7-9 and TRBJ1-1, with 10 bases aligning to TRBD1. CDR1 is SEHNR, CDR2 FQNEAQ, per germline (reference sequence). Trimming removed 2 bases from V and 3 bases from J; junction bases left unmatched: 3. The CDR3 length is 15 residues. The CDR3 is CASSLRGTGDTEAFF. CDR3 DNA: TGTGCCAGCAGCTTACGCGGGACAGGGGACACTGAAGCTTTCTTT.

Many counts were recorded for this clonotype. The V and J genes are TRBV6-5 and TRBJ1-2, with unresolved D. Trimming stripped 5 bases from V and 6 bases from J, with 19 bases between. This CDR3 is 15 amino acids long. From germline, CDR1 is MNHEY and CDR2 SVGAGI. CDR3 loop: CASSLLSVGLHGYTF. DNA for the CDR3: TGTGCCAGCAGTCTGCTCAGTGTAGGGTTGCATGGCTACACCTTC.

This clonotype has at least ten counts. The chain carries TRBV11-1 and TRBJ2-1; no clear D. The CDR3 consists of 13 residues. Germline CDR1 and CDR2: SGHAT and FQDESV (reference sequence). Trimming cost V 5 bases and J 6 bases, with 11 bases left between them. The CDR3 reads CASSHELSNEQFF. The CDR3 DNA sequence: TGTGCCAGCAGCCACGAGTTGTCCAATGAGCAGTTCTTC. The full variable domain, rest sourced from reference TRBV11-1 and TRBJ2-1, is EAEVAQSPRYKITEKSQAVAFWCDPISGHATLYWYRQILGQGPELLVQFQDESVVDDSQLPKDRFSAERLKGVDSTLKIQPAELGDSAMYLCASSHELSNEQFFGPGTRLTVL.